This section outlines one TCR beta chain sequence together with its context. Its target is not known. Repertoires were generated with immunoSEQ multiplex PCR, while TCRdb's copy carries only in-frame clones and drops some. The repertoire has 10,000 to 15,000 clones, more than 80% of them found once; the top ten carry about a sixth. This specimen belongs to a study of T cell repertoires in ileal Crohn's disease. The CDR3 has 16 amino acids. Germline values: CDR1 SGHTA, CDR2 FQGNSA. The V gene end was trimmed by 5 bases and the J gene end by 8 bases; junction bases not matched to a gene: 14. Study-level points and caveats: Within the first postoperative year, endoscopy came at median roughly seven months.

Noted time point: neoterminal ileum biopsy at postoperative endoscopy, about 6 months after surgery. The chain joins TRBV7-2 to TRBJ2-1; TRBD2 matches 8 bases. The TCR comes from an adult with Crohn's disease. Sequenced material: ileal tissue. In DNA form, the CDR3 reads TGTGCCAGCAGCCCCCCCGGGACTAGTGGCCAAGATGAGCAGTTCTTC. Translated: CASSPPGTSGQDEQFF.